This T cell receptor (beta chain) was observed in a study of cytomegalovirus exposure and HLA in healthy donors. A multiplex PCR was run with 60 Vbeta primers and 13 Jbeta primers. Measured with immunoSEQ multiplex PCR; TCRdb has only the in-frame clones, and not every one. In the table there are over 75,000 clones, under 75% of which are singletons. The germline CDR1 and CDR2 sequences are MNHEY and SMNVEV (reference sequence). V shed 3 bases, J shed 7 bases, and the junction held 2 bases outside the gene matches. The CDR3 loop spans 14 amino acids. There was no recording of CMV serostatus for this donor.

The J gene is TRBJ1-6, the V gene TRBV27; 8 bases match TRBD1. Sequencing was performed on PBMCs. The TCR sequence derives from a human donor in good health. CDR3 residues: CASSFDRGNSPLHF. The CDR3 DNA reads TGTGCCAGCAGTTTCGACAGGGGAAATTCACCCCTCCACTTT.